This TCR beta chain came from a study of T cell responses to AZD1222 COVID-19 vaccine. The overall study: Second doses at about 4 or about 12 weeks were pooled. Study results and caveats: Rises in breadth and depth of Spike-specific TCRs came after two AZD1222 doses.

Turning to this clone: Its antigen is not known.

Sequenced by immunoSEQ multiplex PCR; TCRdb stores in-frame clones only, minus some. The data show approximately 120,000 clones, around 89% seen once. Sequencing was performed on peripheral blood, taken on day 0 of AZD1222 vaccination. The receptor comes from an adult in good health.

CDR3 sequence: CASTPDRHRSGYTF. In DNA form, the CDR3 reads TGTGCCAGCACTCCTGACCGGCATCGAAGTGGCTACACCTTC. The gene calls are TRBV2 and TRBJ1-2; unclear D gene. Trimming took off 7 bases at V and 7 bases at J, with 19 bases between the two ends. Germline CDR1 SNHLY, CDR2 FYNNEI. This CDR3 has 14 residues.